These 25 T cell receptor beta chains were all obtained from the same sample, sequenced in a study of cytomegalovirus exposure and HLA in healthy donors. Clones were read by immunoSEQ multiplex PCR, and TCRdb kept only the in-frame ones, dropping some. Of about 160,000 clones in the sample, 86% are singletons; the top ten hold 4.5% to 7%. Specimen: PBMCs. Receptors were obtained from a woman in her 30s in good health and CMV-seronegative.

The V gene is TRBV28, the J gene TRBJ2-3, with 12 bases identical to TRBD2. Germline CDR1 reads MDHEN; CDR2 reads SYDVKM. CDR3 length: 17 residues. J gave up 5 bases and V 1 base, and 7 bases lay outside the gene matches. The CDR3 nucleotides read TGTGCCAGCAGTTTATTTGCTAGCGGGAGGGCCTTAGATACGCAGTATTTT. Protein sequence: CASSLFASGRALDTQYF.

This clone was detected only once. V is TRBV27 and J is TRBJ2-5, with 7 positions matching TRBD1. Germline CDR1 MNHEY, CDR2 SMNVEV (reference sequence). The ends lost 3 bases at V and 4 bases at J; junction bases unmatched: 5. The CDR3 consists of 14 residues. The CDR3 nucleotides read TGTGCCAGCAGTTTTATGGGACAGACAGAGACCCAGTACTTC. This codes for CASSFMGQTETQYF.

The V call is TRBV6-5, the J call TRBJ2-1; tentatively, D is TRBD1 or TRBD2 (7 bases each). Germline lookup yields CDR1 MNHEY and CDR2 SVGAGI. V lost 6 bases and J 3 bases, leaving 12 bases between the germline ends. The CDR3 has 14 residues. CDR3 nucleotides: TGTGCCAGCAGCAGGGGGGGTAACTACAATGAGCAGTTCTTC. Amino acids: CASSRGGNYNEQFF.

As concerns this clone: Other DNA variants within this sample encode the same CDR3. This rearrangement joins TRBV5-1 to TRBJ1-1; D is unclear. The CDR3 consists of 13 residues. CDR1 is SGHRS, CDR2 YFSETQ, per germline. Trimming pared 2 bases from V and 0 bases from J, leaving 5 bases between. CDR3 sequence reads: CASSLTVNTEAFF. In DNA form, the CDR3 reads TGCGCCAGCAGCTTAACGGTGAACACTGAAGCTTTCTTT.

The chain uses TRBV30 and TRBJ1-1; D is ambiguous. The CDR3 extends over 15 amino acids. The V gene lost 3 bases and the J gene lost 3 bases, with 17 bases spanning the gap. Germline V lookup: CDR1 GTSNPN, CDR2 SVGIG (reference sequence). As DNA, the CDR3 is TGTGCCTGGAGGCCGGGGAGGGCCAGACACACTGAAGCTTTCTTT. Translated: CAWRPGRARHTEAFF.

The gene calls are TRBV19 and TRBJ2-7; the D gene is possibly TRBD1 (5 bases). The V end lost 4 bases, the J end lost 1 base, and 8 bases lay between the germline ends. The CDR3 covers 13 residues. CDR1 and CDR2 from the germline V gene are LNHDA and SQIVND (reference sequence). DNA for the CDR3: TGTGCCAGTAGTAGTGCAGGGTCCTACGAGCAGTACTTC. Encoded protein: CASSSAGSYEQYF.

This clone was recorded a few times. The chain is built from TRBV7-8 and TRBJ1-2; D is possibly TRBD1 (5 bases). The V end was cut by 0 bases, the J end by 7 bases, with 15 bases between. There are 15 residues in the CDR3. Germline V gives CDR1 SGHVS, CDR2 FQNEAQ. CDR3 nucleotide sequence: TGTGCCAGCAGCTTAGCCAGCAGGGCAGGAGGTGGCTACACCTTC. It encodes CASSLASRAGGGYTF.

The CDR3 here is CASSEGGGVGDTEAFF. In DNA, the CDR3 is TGTGCCAGCAGCGAAGGTGGTGGGGTAGGGGACACTGAAGCTTTCTTT. The chain has TRBV11-2 and TRBJ1-1; D is possibly TRBD1 (5 bases). The germline V gene encodes CDR1 SGHAT and CDR2 FQNNGV. Trimming stripped 5 bases from V and 3 bases from J, with 19 bases between. CDR3 length: 16 amino acids. Full variable domain (missing parts from reference TRBV11-2 and TRBJ1-1): EAGVAQSPRYKIIEKRQSVAFWCNPISGHATLYWYQQILGQGPKLLIQFQNNGVVDDSQLPKDRFSAERLKGVDSTLKIQPAKLEDSAVYLCASSEGGGVGDTEAFFGQGTRLTVV.

The gene calls are TRBV28 and TRBJ1-5; 7 nucleotides align to TRBD1. V lost 2 bases and J lost 4; bases outside the gene matches: 2. Germline CDR1 is MDHEN and CDR2 is SYDVKM. The CDR3 runs to 14 residues. Written as DNA, the CDR3 is TGTGCCAGCAGTTTAAACAGGGGAAATCAGCCCCAGCATTTT. Amino acid sequence: CASSLNRGNQPQHF.

The chain employs TRBV13 and TRBJ2-7; 9 bases are shared with TRBD1. Germline CDR1 PRHDT, CDR2 FYEKMQ (reference sequence). V trimming: 0 bases; J trimming: 7 bases; junction bases outside the gene matches: 10. The CDR3 consists of 16 residues. CDR3 sequence (DNA): TGTGCCAGCAGCTTAGGTCCGGGACAGGGTGATTGGGAGCAGTACTTC. Protein sequence: CASSLGPGQGDWEQYF.

The V and J genes are TRBV5-1 and TRBJ2-2; TRBD2 is a possible D gene (5 bases). Germline values: CDR1 SGHRS, CDR2 YFSETQ. The CDR3 covers 17 residues. V lost 2 bases, J lost 0 bases, and 14 bases lay in between. CDR3: CASSFPSLATNTGELFF. The DNA of the CDR3 is TGCGCCAGCAGCTTTCCTTCGTTAGCGACGAACACCGGGGAGCTGTTTTTT.

V gene TRBV5-6 combines with J gene TRBJ2-1; TRBD2 matches at 13 bases. The trim removed 6 bases at V and 4 bases at J, leaving 13 bases unmatched. The CDR3 spans 18 residues. The germline V gene encodes CDR1 SGHDT and CDR2 YYEEEE. The CDR3 loop is CASNRGLAGEEGYNEQFF. In DNA form, the CDR3 reads TGTGCCAGCAACCGAGGACTAGCGGGAGAAGAAGGTTACAATGAGCAGTTCTTC.

This chain connects TRBV5-5 to TRBJ2-7; either TRBD1 or TRBD2 may fit D (6 bases each). The CDR3 loop spans 15 amino acids. Trimming removed 4 bases at V and 1 base at J, with 15 bases between. In germline, CDR1 is SGHKS, CDR2 YYEKEE (reference sequence). The CDR3 loop reads CASSPGGGLSYEQYF. CDR3 DNA: TGTGCCAGCAGCCCCGGAGGGGGGTTATCCTACGAGCAGTACTTC.

V and J are TRBV19 and TRBJ2-2; D is perhaps TRBD1 or TRBD2 (6 bases each). Germline-derived CDR1 and CDR2 are LNHDA and SQIVND (reference sequence). The V end lost 1 base, the J end lost 0 bases, and 9 bases lay between the germline ends. The CDR3 extends over 16 amino acids. CDR3 in DNA: TGTGCCAGTAGTATAGCGGGGGCACCGAACACCGGGGAGCTGTTTTTT. Its protein product is CASSIAGAPNTGELFF.

V usage is TRBV7-6 and J usage is TRBJ2-3; 12 bases are a match to TRBD1. The ends lost 5 bases at V and 4 bases at J; junction bases unmatched: 13. The CDR3 covers 18 residues. Germline V CDR1 and CDR2: SGHVS, FNYEAQ. This CDR3 reads CASSPDWSGTGGADTQYF. The CDR3 DNA follows: TGTGCCAGCAGCCCTGACTGGTCCGGGACAGGGGGCGCAGATACGCAGTATTTT. The whole variable domain, filled in from reference TRBV7-6 and TRBJ2-3, reads GAGVSQSPRYKVTKRGQDVALRCDPISGHVSLYWYRQALGQGPEFLTYFNYEAQQDKSGLPNDRFSAERPEGSISTLTIQRTEQRDSAMYRCASSPDWSGTGGADTQYFGPGTRLTVL.

V is TRBV27 and J is TRBJ2-5; no reliable D call. CDR1 is MNHEY, CDR2 SMNVEV, per germline (reference sequence). The CDR3 is made up of 13 amino acids. Deletions cut 6 bases from V and 9 bases from J, with 17 bases between. The CDR3 region is CASSASGLSAQYF. The CDR3 nucleotides read TGTGCCAGCAGCGCTAGTGGGTTAAGCGCCCAGTACTTC.

The chain carries TRBV10-3 and TRBJ2-7, with 12 nucleotides matching TRBD2. Germline values: CDR1 ENHRY, CDR2 SYGVKD. This CDR3 is built from 16 residues. Losses at the gene ends were 2 bases for V and 4 bases for J; bases not matched to a gene: 6. CDR3 region: CAISEGIGLAGYEQYF. CDR3 DNA: TGTGCCATCAGTGAGGGTATCGGACTAGCGGGATACGAGCAGTACTTC.

The chain employs TRBV4-3 and TRBJ2-1; 9 nucleotides match TRBD1. The CDR3 extends over 17 amino acids. Germline V lookup: CDR1 LGHNA, CDR2 YSLEER. Trimming cost V 4 bases and J 6 bases; bases outside gene matches: 13. Written as DNA, the CDR3 is TGCGCCAGCAGCCTCCAAGTGGGACAGGGCAGTTCCAATGAGCAGTTCTTC. This translates into CASSLQVGQGSSNEQFF.

The chain recombines TRBV2 with TRBJ2-1; D remains ambiguous. CDR1 is SNHLY and CDR2 is FYNNEI in the germline V gene. Trimming removed 5 bases at V and 1 base at J, with 9 bases between. The CDR3 runs to 14 residues. In nucleotides, the CDR3 is TGTGCCAGCAGTCCCGCGGTGTCCTACAATGAGCAGTTCTTC. Translated, it gives CASSPAVSYNEQFF.

The V and J genes are TRBV20-1 and TRBJ2-3; unclear D gene. V was cut by 2 bases and J by 6 bases, with 6 bases left in between. This CDR3 has 11 residues. Germline CDR1 is DFQATT and CDR2 is SNEGSKA (reference sequence). Written as DNA, the CDR3 is TGCAGTGCTAGAAAGTCCGATACGCAGTATTTT. It specifies CSARKSDTQYF.

The V gene is TRBV4-1, the J gene TRBJ1-1, with 9 nucleotides matching TRBD1. The CDR3 runs 15 residues. V lost 5 bases to trimming and J lost 6 bases; unmatched junction nucleotides: 10. Germline V gene lookup returns CDR1 MGHRA and CDR2 YSYEKL. DNA of the CDR3: TGCGCCAGCAGCAACCCAACAGGGGGCGAATCTGAAGCTTTCTTT. Protein: CASSNPTGGESEAFF.

This clone turned up a few times. The rearrangement links TRBV2 to TRBJ1-1; maybe TRBD1 (5 bases). CDR3 length: 11 amino acids. V was shortened by 2 bases and J by 8 bases, with 6 bases between the two germline ends. Germline loops: CDR1 SNHLY, CDR2 FYNNEI. The CDR3 DNA is TGTGCCAGCAGTGAATACAGGGAAGCTTTCTTT. It is translated as CASSEYREAFF.

This clone was observed a handful of times. The rearrangement joins TRBV2 to TRBJ2-7; D might be TRBD1 (6 bases). The V and J ends lost 8 bases and 0 bases respectively, with 8 bases between them. Germline V gene sequence: CDR1 SNHLY, CDR2 FYNNEI. The CDR3 runs 12 residues. CDR3 coding DNA: TGTGCCAGCCGGGACACCTCCTACGAGCAGTACTTC. Its protein product is CASRDTSYEQYF.

The chain couples TRBV11-2 to TRBJ2-5, with 8 positions matching TRBD2. Germline lookup yields CDR1 SGHAT and CDR2 FQNNGV. With 4 bases clipped from V and 2 bases from J, the junction kept 6 bases outside the gene matches. This CDR3 region has 15 residues. CDR3 DNA: TGTGCCAGCAGCTCAGAATTAGCGGGGCAAGAGACCCAGTACTTC. It specifies CASSSELAGQETQYF.

The chain joins TRBV7-2 to TRBJ2-7; D is perhaps TRBD1 (7 bases). Germline V gives CDR1 SGHTA, CDR2 FQGNSA. V was pared by 3 bases and J by 7 bases, with 10 bases between. The CDR3 has 12 amino acids. The DNA of the CDR3 is TGTGCCAGCAGCTTCGGGGGACAGGAGCAGTACTTC. As protein: CASSFGGQEQYF.